Reported below is one TCR beta chain. Its matching antigen is unknown. Profiled with immunoSEQ multiplex PCR; TCRdb holds only in-frame clones, not every one. The sample consists of some 61,000 clones, about 97% of them appearing once. The data derive from a study of cytomegalovirus exposure and HLA in healthy donors. This CDR3 contains 13 residues. Per germline, CDR1 MDHEN and CDR2 SYDVKM. Trimming took 2 bases from V and 7 from J, leaving 12 bases between them. The study, taken as a whole, reports: Among TCR beta chains, those listed as cytomegalovirus-associated numbered more than 150.

This chain links TRBV28 with TRBJ2-7; possible D gene TRBD2, 6 bases. Material for sequencing was PBMCs. The clonotype originates from a woman aged 18-35 years in good health and CMV-seropositive. The CDR3 sequence is CASSLTGVGEQYF. Written as DNA, the CDR3 is TGTGCCAGCAGTTTAACGGGGGTAGGGGAGCAGTACTTC.